Listed below are T cell receptor beta chains from one sample, sequenced in a study of T cell responses to AZD1222 COVID-19 vaccine. Sequencing used immunoSEQ multiplex PCR; TCRdb keeps in-frame clones, though not all of them. Of 150,000 to 200,000 clones listed, 94% were seen once; the top ten hold over 4.5%. The sample in question was peripheral blood, obtained 28 days after the second AZD1222 dose. The receptors were sampled from an adult who received the AZD1222 COVID-19 vaccine. Both conserved end residues are part of each CDR3. Fields, in order: CDR3 length, V gene, CDR3 protein.

12 | TRBV29-1 | CSAAFSGNTIYF
13 | TRBV29-1 | CSVEVTGNTEAFF
14 | TRBV6-5 | CASRVGTGVYEQYF
15 | TRBV6-5 | CASSFRDGVADTQYF
15 | TRBV6-5 | CASKYGSAQSWGQYF
17 | TRBV7-9 | CASSSGTSGRVQDEQFF
15 | TRBV9 | CASSASPGGWTEAFF
16 | TRBV29-1 | CSVEPSGGSSYNEQFF
15 | TRBV18 | CASSVASGGNNEQFF
15 | TRBV7-9 | CASSLAPTETTEAFF
13 | TRBV4-1 | CASSQDDAYEQYF
16 | TRBV19 | CASSIVASSSYNEQFF
15 | TRBV27 | CASSSLGTANEKLFF
15 | TRBV12-5 | CASGLTRTGLVVAFF
15 | TRBV19 | CASNLDRSSYNEQFF
14 | TRBV29-1 | CSVERWGSYNEQFF
18 | TRBV7-9 | CASRGNPGSRSGSDEQFF
13 | TRBV7-2 | CASSPGLHYEQYF
16 | TRBV11-2 | CASRQRLAGSYNEQFF
17 | TRBV2 | CASIRAPGLAGRYEQYF
13 | TRBV2 | CASSEVQLYGYTF
17 | TRBV7-6 | CASSPRTGDPSNQPQHF
13 | TRBV6-2/TRBV6-3 | CASSYREQETQYF
12 | TRBV5-3 | CARSSGGGGYTF
16 | TRBV19 | CASSIDGTSGSNEQFF
14 | TRBV5-1 | CASSGDANTGELFF
13 | TRBV6-6 | CASSPTGMTEAFF